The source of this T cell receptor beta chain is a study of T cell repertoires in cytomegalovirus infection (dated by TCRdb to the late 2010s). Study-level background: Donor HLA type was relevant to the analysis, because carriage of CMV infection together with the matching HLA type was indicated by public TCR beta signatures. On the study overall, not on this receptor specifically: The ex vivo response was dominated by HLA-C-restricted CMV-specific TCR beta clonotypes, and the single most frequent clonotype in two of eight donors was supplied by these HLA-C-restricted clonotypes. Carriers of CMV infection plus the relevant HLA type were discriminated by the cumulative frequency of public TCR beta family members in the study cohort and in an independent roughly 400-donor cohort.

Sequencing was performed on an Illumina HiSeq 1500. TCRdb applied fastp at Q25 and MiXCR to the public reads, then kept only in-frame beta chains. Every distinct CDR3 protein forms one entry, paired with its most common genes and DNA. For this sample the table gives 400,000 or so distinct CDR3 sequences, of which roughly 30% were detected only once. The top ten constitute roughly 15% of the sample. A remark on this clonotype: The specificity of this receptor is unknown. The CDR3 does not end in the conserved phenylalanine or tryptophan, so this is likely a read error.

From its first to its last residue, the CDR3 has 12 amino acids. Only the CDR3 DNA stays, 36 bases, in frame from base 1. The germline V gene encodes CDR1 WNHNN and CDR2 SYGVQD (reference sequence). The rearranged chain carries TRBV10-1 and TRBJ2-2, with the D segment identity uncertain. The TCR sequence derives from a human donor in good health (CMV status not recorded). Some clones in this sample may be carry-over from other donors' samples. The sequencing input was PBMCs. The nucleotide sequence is TGCGACATTCCCGGGAACACCGGGGAGCTGTTTTTG. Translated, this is CDIPGNTGELFL.